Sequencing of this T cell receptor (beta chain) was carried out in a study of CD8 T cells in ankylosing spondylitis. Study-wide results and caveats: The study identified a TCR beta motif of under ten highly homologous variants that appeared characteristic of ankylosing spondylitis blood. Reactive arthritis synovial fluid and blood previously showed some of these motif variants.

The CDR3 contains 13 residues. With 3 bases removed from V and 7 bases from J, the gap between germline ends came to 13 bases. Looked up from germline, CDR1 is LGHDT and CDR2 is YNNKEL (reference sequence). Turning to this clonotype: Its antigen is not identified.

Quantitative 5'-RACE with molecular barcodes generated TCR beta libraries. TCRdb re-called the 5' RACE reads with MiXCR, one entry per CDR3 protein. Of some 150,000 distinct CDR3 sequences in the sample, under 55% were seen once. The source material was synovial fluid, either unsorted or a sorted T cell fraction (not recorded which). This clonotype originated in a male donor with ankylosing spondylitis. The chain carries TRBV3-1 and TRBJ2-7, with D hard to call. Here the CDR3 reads CASSQRLNWEQYF. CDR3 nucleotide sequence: TGTGCCAGCAGCCAGCGCCTCAATTGGGAGCAGTACTTC.